Sequencing of this T cell receptor (beta chain) was carried out in a study of T cell responses to AZD1222 COVID-19 vaccine. Findings and caveats of the study: Only five or six AZD1222 recipients tested seropositive at baseline. Spike regions recognized by vaccine-associated CD4 TCRs spanned the protein, led by 160-218 and 743-854. It should be noted that donors were predominantly white British and more often female, and clonal diversity was possibly underestimated.

Assay: immunoSEQ multiplex PCR; the TCRdb copy retains only in-frame clones and omits some. Here the sample spans 100,000 to 150,000 clones, roughly 90% being singletons. As regards this clone: Its antigen is unidentified.

This CDR3 is 12 amino acids long. CDR1 and CDR2 from the germline V gene are MNHEY and SVGAGI. Trimming left V 7 bases short and J 1 base short, with 7 bases between. The sample in question was peripheral blood, obtained 28 days after the second AZD1222 dose. The chain joins TRBV6-5 to TRBJ1-1; D ambiguous. This TCR was recovered from an adult who received the AZD1222 COVID-19 vaccine. As DNA, the CDR3 is TGTGCCAGCACCTCAGGGAACACTGAAGCTTTCTTT. Amino acids: CASTSGNTEAFF.